This T cell receptor beta chain was profiled in a study of CD8+ T cells in alopecia areata (dated by TCRdb to the late 2010s). Context from the whole study: Treated patients were enrolled in an open-label pilot trial of oral tofacitinib at 5 to 10 mg twice daily for moderate-to-severe alopecia areata. TCRbeta CDR3 regions were amplified by immunoSEQ multiplex PCR using 35 Vbeta forward and 13 Jbeta reverse primers. The study used high-throughput TCRbeta sequencing to examine T cell clonal expansion in alopecia areata, in both the C3H/HeJ mouse model and human patients. Biopsies were taken from tofacitinib-treated patients at baseline and again at 4 and 24 weeks into treatment, and several of those patients also had a later scalp biopsy. In treated patients, disease severity was measured using the SALT score, which gives the percentage of scalp surface area affected. Tofacitinib was given for 6 to 18 months, followed by 6 months of follow-up off drug to assess delayed response and recurrence. Human TCRbeta sequencing covered scalp tissue and sorted CD4+ and CD8+ peripheral blood T cells from patchy and totalis/universalis alopecia areata patients and healthy controls. The RNA source kit depended on sample type: the PAXgene miRNA kit for fixed scalp, the miRNeasy kit for PBMCs, and the RNeasy kit for mouse skin. Clonality in the scalp was compared among normal scalp (n=4), patchy alopecia areata scalp (n=8), and alopecia totalis/universalis scalp (n=8).

Remarks on this clone: It lacks a known antigen. No much larger clone exists at a distance of one base, and base qualities are not known.

The time point label corresponds to: roughly 24 weeks on oral tofacitinib. The treatment or condition label, read with the paper, signifies: oral pan-JAK inhibitor, 5-10 mg twice daily. Lesional scalp punch biopsies and peripheral blood were collected from alopecia areata patients. PBMCs were separated by density centrifugation and stained for CD3, CD4 and CD8, after which CD4+ and CD8+ T cells were sorted on a FACSAria. Library preparation used the immunoSEQ multiplex PCR assay. RNA was extracted from all samples and reverse transcribed into cDNA, which served as template for TCR sequencing. First-strand cDNA was synthesized using SuperScript III with a 2:1 mix of oligo-dT and random hexamers. A synthetic immune receptor repertoire was used to assess amplification bias, and residual bias was removed computationally. The authors processed their data as follows. Raw reads were preprocessed to remove errors, and CDR3 was defined according to IMGT conventions as the region from the conserved cysteine to phenylalanine. Clonality was calculated as 1 minus Shannon entropy normalized by log2 of the number of productive unique TCRs. CD4 or CD8 identity of scalp clones was inferred by cross-referencing scalp TCRbeta sequences with sorted blood CD4 and CD8 repertoires. As stored in TCRdb, this immuneACCESS dataset retains in-frame rearrangements with V and J assigned. A fraction of the clones does not appear; measured against another copy, unresolved V genes explain less than half of the discrepancy, and the remainder lacks a known reason. V and J calls and clone size come straight from that table; D and trimming were deduced from the DNA. Recorded for this sample are 90,000 to 120,000 clones; about 83% of them occurred a single time. Together, the top ten hold roughly 23% of the sample.

The germline V gene (reference sequence) specifies SEHNR as CDR1 and FQNEAQ as CDR2. The CDR3 measures 14 amino acids from cysteine to phenylalanine. Only CDR3 DNA is held: 42 bases, read in frame from base 1. The V and J ends are trimmed by 5 bases and 1 base, leaving 11 bases between them. Points the paper makes about the study in general: During tofacitinib treatment, many expanded lesional clones remained in scalp and blood, and this persistence may partly explain relapse after treatment is stopped. TCR sequences shared between patients were less clear than in mice, possibly partly because of HLA diversity in the patient population. Tofacitinib significantly lowered scalp clonality and the number of expanded CD8+ clones among the top 100 scalp clones. The treated cohort was small, with a single nonresponder, so links between baseline CD8+ expansion and response need larger studies. Scalp TCR repertoire analysis is complicated because resident alphabeta T cells in normal human skin are also sequenced, whereas mouse skin is dominated by gammadelta T cells. Higher clonality and more expanded CD8+ clones were observed in lesional scalp than in normal scalp, particularly in alopecia totalis/universalis, a finding suggestive of antigenic drive.

The TCR comes from a human donor with alopecia areata. Material: CD8+ T cells sorted from blood, obtained at week 24, from a patient treated with tofacitinib. Rearrangement joined TRBV7-9 to TRBJ2-5; the D gene is perhaps TRBD1, on 6 matching bases. The CDR3 has the sequence CASSPDRIQETQYF. The DNA is TGTGCCAGCAGCCCCGACAGGATCCAAGAGACCCAGTACTTC.